This TCR beta chain was found in a study of CD8+ T cells in alopecia areata. Study at large: Twice daily, treated patients received 5 to 10 mg of oral tofacitinib.

Alopecia areata patients provided lesional scalp punch biopsies and peripheral blood. The CDR3 is 11 residues long. Trimming pared 4 bases from V and 6 bases from J, leaving 5 bases between. CDR1 is MNHNY, CDR2 SVGAGI, per germline (reference sequence). Isolated RNA was reverse transcribed into cDNA used as the sequencing template. The method was immunoSEQ multiplex PCR; TCRdb's version includes in-frame clones alone and lacks a portion of them. The table includes a few hundred thousand clones, 67% detected once. The TCR was taken from a human donor with alopecia areata. The genes are TRBV6-6 and TRBJ2-3; D not certain. The sequencing used CD4+ T cells sorted from blood, collected at week 0. The CDR3 loop is CASSFLDTQYF. Written as DNA, the CDR3 is TGTGCCAGCAGTTTTCTCGATACGCAGTATTTT.